These 18 T cell receptor beta chains share one sample of origin, sequenced in a study of T-cell memory formation after mild COVID-19. TCRdb processed the 5' RACE reads anew with MiXCR; each CDR3 protein has one entry. The data show approximately 260,000 distinct CDR3 sequences, roughly 17% seen once. The source material was PBMCs or a T cell subset sorted from them (not recorded which). The source of these receptors is a man aged 18-30 years who had mild COVID-19 (a few samples of this study predate the infection). Cell type and time point are not known.

This clonotype has only a few counts. V is TRBV4-3 and J is TRBJ1-5; no reliable D call. V dropped 1 base and J dropped 5 bases, with 6 bases sitting between them. The CDR3 totals 13 residues. Germline CDR1 and CDR2: LGHNA and YSLEER. The CDR3 DNA is TGCGCCAGCAGCCAAGCCAGAGATCAGCCCCAGCATTTT. It codes for CASSQARDQPQHF.

The chain recombines TRBV20-1 with TRBJ2-2; D assignment may be TRBD1 or TRBD2 (5 bases each). From germline, CDR1 is DFQATT and CDR2 SNEGSKA (reference sequence). The V gene lost 5 bases and the J gene lost 1 base, with 11 bases spanning the gap. The CDR3 sequence is 14 residues long. CDR3 amino acids: CSASGLGNTGELFF. The CDR3 DNA reads as TGCAGTGCTTCGGGGCTGGGGAACACCGGGGAGCTGTTTTTT.

Points on this clonotype: One base away lies a much larger clone, so this may be a sequencing read error. This chain connects TRBV7-2 to TRBJ2-3, with D possibly being TRBD2 (5 bases). V gave up 6 bases and J gave up 5 bases, with 15 bases separating them. The CDR3 extends over 14 amino acids. CDR1 SGHTA and CDR2 FQGNSA come from the germline V gene. CDR3 DNA sequence: TGTGCCAGCAGATTACGGGAAGCTGGAGATACGCAGTATTTT. Amino acids: CASRLREAGDTQYF.

V gene TRBV12-3 or TRBV12-4 combines with J gene TRBJ2-7; 7 bases are shared with TRBD2. J was trimmed by 0 bases and V by 1 base; bases with no gene match: 9. This CDR3 is 17 amino acids long. For the CDR3, the DNA is TGTGCCAGCAGTTTAGTTCAGGCGGCGGGGGACTCCTACGAGCAGTACTTC. Translated, it gives CASSLVQAAGDSYEQYF.

Many counts were recorded for this clonotype. The V and J genes are TRBV24-1 and TRBJ2-1; 13 positions agree with TRBD2. V gave up 5 bases and J gave up 0 bases; unmatched junction bases: 3. This CDR3 spans 17 amino acids. Germline-derived CDR1 and CDR2 are KGHDR and SFDVKD. CDR3 DNA: TGTGCCACCAGTGGGGGACTAGCGGGGAGCTCCTACAATGAGCAGTTCTTC. Protein: CATSGGLAGSSYNEQFF.

There are a few counts of this clonotype. The J gene is TRBJ1-4, the V gene TRBV7-8, with a possible D match to TRBD1 (5 bases). Per the germline V gene, CDR1 is SGHVS and CDR2 is FQNEAQ. The CDR3 contains 13 residues. V dropped 0 bases and J dropped 8 bases, with 7 bases sitting between them. The CDR3 is CASSLAGEEKLFF. DNA for the CDR3: TGTGCCAGCAGCTTAGCGGGGGAGGAAAAACTGTTTTTT.

In its sample, this clonotype was seen a few times. The chain recombines TRBV12-3 or TRBV12-4 with TRBJ1-2; 8 bases are shared with TRBD1. Trimming took 4 bases from V and 5 from J; bases not matched to a gene: 9. The CDR3 covers 15 residues. CDR3 residues: CASSSSQGAPYGYTF. The DNA for the CDR3 is TGTGCCAGCAGTTCCTCCCAGGGGGCCCCTTATGGCTACACCTTC.

This clonotype was seen a handful of times. The chain employs TRBV4-2 and TRBJ1-2, with a weak D call TRBD1 (5 bases). CDR3 length: 14 amino acids. The germline V and J ends were trimmed by 0 bases and 11 bases, with 16 bases remaining between them. Germline V gene sequence: CDR1 LGHNA, CDR2 YNFKEQ. The chain's CDR3 is CASSQEIGQGRYTF. CDR3 DNA sequence: TGTGCCAGCAGCCAAGAGATCGGGCAGGGAAGGTACACCTTC.

This clonotype showed up just a few times. The CDR3 sequence is CASNKGTDTQYF. The CDR3 DNA reads TGCGCCAGCAACAAAGGGACAGATACGCAGTATTTT. This sequence joins TRBV10-2 and TRBJ2-3, with D uncertain. V was cut by 7 bases and J by 3 bases, with 8 bases left in between. CDR3 size: 12 residues. Germline CDR1 reads WSHSY; CDR2 reads SAAADI.

This clonotype was seen more than once but under ten times. The genes are TRBV11-2 and TRBJ2-2; D uncertain. The V and J ends lost 5 bases and 1 base respectively, with 17 bases between them. Germline loops: CDR1 SGHAT, CDR2 FQNNGV. The CDR3 extends over 17 amino acids. The CDR3 reads CASSPRTWAKNTGELFF. CDR3 in DNA: TGTGCCAGCAGCCCCCGCACGTGGGCTAAGAACACCGGGGAGCTGTTTTTT.

The sample holds a few counts of this clonotype. The V call is TRBV18, the J call TRBJ1-1; TRBD1 might be the D (5 bases). The CDR3 loop spans 15 amino acids. CDR1 KGHSH and CDR2 LQKENI come from the germline V gene. V lost 1 base and J 4 bases, leaving 13 bases between the germline ends. The CDR3 bases are TGTGCCAGCTCACCACTGACAGATAGAGGCACTGAAGCTTTCTTT. This encodes CASSPLTDRGTEAFF.

The chain uses TRBV5-1 and TRBJ2-3, with D perhaps matching TRBD1 or TRBD2 (6 bases each). This CDR3 is built from 14 residues. Between the trimmed V and J ends, which lost 5 bases and 2 bases, there was a span of 12 bases. The germline V gene encodes CDR1 SGHRS and CDR2 YFSETQ. CDR3 DNA sequence: TGCGCCAGCAGGGAGGGGGGCCTCACAGATACGCAGTATTTT. Residues: CASREGGLTDTQYF.

The chain combines TRBV25-1 with TRBJ2-2; the D is unclear. Per the germline V gene, CDR1 is MGHDK and CDR2 is SYGVNS. This CDR3 has 14 residues. V lost 3 bases and J lost 0, with 5 bases in between. The CDR3 protein is CASSDYPNTGELFF. The DNA of the CDR3 is TGTGCCAGCAGTGATTACCCGAACACCGGGGAGCTGTTTTTT.

In this sample, this clonotype turned up a few times. The CDR3 here is CASSLGHGGNTEAFF. For the CDR3, the DNA is TGCGCCAGCAGTCTCGGACATGGGGGGAACACTGAAGCTTTCTTT. The chain recombines TRBV4-3 with TRBJ1-1, with D possibly matching TRBD1 (5 bases). Germline lookup yields CDR1 LGHNA and CDR2 YSLEER. The CDR3 length is 15 residues. With 6 bases removed from V and 1 base from J, the gap between germline ends came to 15 bases.

The table lists this clonotype with a few counts. The V gene is TRBV19, the J gene TRBJ1-1, with a possible D match to TRBD1 (6 bases). V lost 3 bases to trimming and J lost 5 bases, with 7 bases between them. The CDR3 covers 12 residues. Germline CDR1 LNHDA, CDR2 SQIVND (reference sequence). The CDR3 region is CASSIDRTEAFF. In DNA, the CDR3 is TGTGCCAGTAGTATCGACAGGACTGAAGCTTTCTTT.

This clonotype has more than one count but fewer than ten. This rearrangement joins TRBV7-2 to TRBJ2-5, with 10 bases fitting TRBD2. CDR1 is SGHTA, CDR2 FQGNSA, per germline. V was clipped by 7 bases and J by 5 bases; unmatched bases: 7. The CDR3 sequence is 14 residues long. The CDR3 nucleotides read TGTGCCAGCACCATGAATAGCGGGGGGGAGACCCAGTACTTC. Its translation: CASTMNSGGETQYF.

This clonotype was detected ten times or more. The chain joins TRBV7-9 to TRBJ1-4; D possibly corresponds to TRBD1 (6 bases). Trimming pared 1 base from V and 1 base from J, leaving 10 bases between. The CDR3 covers 16 residues. Germline CDR1 reads SEHNR; CDR2 reads FQNEAQ (reference sequence). The CDR3 sequence is CASSLGFRGTNEKLFF. The CDR3 coding sequence is TGTGCCAGCAGCTTAGGTTTCAGGGGAACTAATGAAAAACTGTTTTTT.

This clonotype has more than one count but fewer than ten. The CDR3 nucleotides are TGCAGCGTCAAGACAGGGAGAGATTCACCCCTCCACTTT. Translated: CSVKTGRDSPLHF. The chain has TRBV29-1 and TRBJ1-6; TRBD1 matches at 7 bases. The germline V gene encodes CDR1 SQVTM and CDR2 ANQGSEA. CDR3 length equals 13 residues. The V segment lost 6 bases and the J segment 8 bases; nucleotides outside the gene matches: 7.